In this sample, the clone carrying this T cell receptor (beta chain) turned up a few times. Its specificity is not known. This specimen belongs to a study of regulatory T cells in long-lasting Graves disease. Arm-PCR of CDR3 regions with iRepertoire HTBI primers generated TCR beta libraries. TCRdb fed the multiplex PCR reads into MiXCR, producing one record per CDR3 protein. Among a few hundred thousand distinct CDR3 sequences listed, approximately 15% were seen once. Time point of the sample: newly diagnosed GD, antithyroid drugs for less than 3 months. PBMC RNA was the source of the TCR library. American Thyroid Association guidelines defined how Graves' disease was diagnosed. An endocrinology department located in Xi'an, China, was where the patients came from. Per germline, CDR1 SGHDT and CDR2 YYEEEE. V was pared by 3 bases and J by 7 bases, with 11 bases between. The CDR3 is made up of 12 amino acids.

Study-wide results and limits: Because few samples were included, accuracy may have been lower. TRBV28 was favored in persistent disease, as were TRBJ1-2 and TRBJ2-5.

The same specimen was also included in a second study, on T cells in Graves' hyperthyroidism and ophthalmopathy.

V gene TRBV5-6 combines with J gene TRBJ2-7; either TRBD1 or TRBD2 may supply D (5 bases each). The source was peripheral blood mononuclear cells (PBMCs), collected at new diagnosis, from a patient treated with antithyroid drugs. This clonotype originated in a man aged 35 to 55 with Graves disease. This chain's CDR3 is CASSWGRGEQYF. DNA for the CDR3: TGTGCCAGCAGCTGGGGACGAGGAGAGCAGTACTTC.